This paragraph reports one T cell receptor (beta chain). TCRdb keeps only in-frame clones here, not all; method: immunoSEQ multiplex PCR. Counted here are around 120,000 clones, 92% occurring once; the ten biggest clones make up around 0.6%. The sample comes from a study of Tregs in tolerant kidney transplant recipients. The CDR3 sequence is 16 residues long. V shed 1 base and J shed 1 base, with 13 bases lying between them. The V gene's germline CDR1 is SGHTA and CDR2 FQGTGA. Unstimulated regulatory T cells (CD4+CD25+CD127-), CD4+CD25- non-regulatory cells, CD4 and CD8 cells were FACS-sorted from thawed PBMCs.

This sequence originates from a human donor in good health. The chain uses TRBV7-3 and TRBJ2-5, with D possibly matching TRBD2 (7 bases). Source material: CD4+ T cells from blood. CDR3 amino acids: CASSLMAGATQETQYF. As DNA, the CDR3 is TGTGCCAGCAGCTTAATGGCGGGGGCTACCCAAGAGACCCAGTACTTC.